This T cell receptor beta chain emerged from a study of cytomegalovirus exposure and HLA in healthy donors. With regard to this clone: Its antigen remains unidentified.

Unrecorded immune exposures were likely, despite nominal health at sampling. This PCR relied on a set of 60 Vbeta primers and 13 Jbeta primers. TCRdb keeps only in-frame clones here, not all; method: immunoSEQ multiplex PCR. The sample lists some 160,000 clones; 65% to 85% were seen once. Study-wide results and limits: Cytomegalovirus status was reportedly diagnosed by the classifier with high sensitivity and specificity.

This sequence was found in a male donor in good health and CMV-seropositive. The sequenced material came from PBMCs.

The CDR3 nucleotides read TGTGCCAGCAGCCCCTTTACGGGATGGGGCGAGCAGTACTTC. As protein: CASSPFTGWGEQYF. The chain employs TRBV11-2 and TRBJ2-7; TRBD2 is a possible D gene (5 bases). Trimming cost V 5 bases and J 6 bases, with 17 bases left between them. The CDR3 covers 14 residues. Germline V gene sequence: CDR1 SGHAT, CDR2 FQNNGV. The full variable domain, with the rest looked up from reference TRBV11-2 and TRBJ2-7, is EAGVAQSPRYKIIEKRQSVAFWCNPISGHATLYWYQQILGQGPKLLIQFQNNGVVDDSQLPKDRFSAERLKGVDSTLKIQPAKLEDSAVYLCASSPFTGWGEQYFGPGTRLTVT.